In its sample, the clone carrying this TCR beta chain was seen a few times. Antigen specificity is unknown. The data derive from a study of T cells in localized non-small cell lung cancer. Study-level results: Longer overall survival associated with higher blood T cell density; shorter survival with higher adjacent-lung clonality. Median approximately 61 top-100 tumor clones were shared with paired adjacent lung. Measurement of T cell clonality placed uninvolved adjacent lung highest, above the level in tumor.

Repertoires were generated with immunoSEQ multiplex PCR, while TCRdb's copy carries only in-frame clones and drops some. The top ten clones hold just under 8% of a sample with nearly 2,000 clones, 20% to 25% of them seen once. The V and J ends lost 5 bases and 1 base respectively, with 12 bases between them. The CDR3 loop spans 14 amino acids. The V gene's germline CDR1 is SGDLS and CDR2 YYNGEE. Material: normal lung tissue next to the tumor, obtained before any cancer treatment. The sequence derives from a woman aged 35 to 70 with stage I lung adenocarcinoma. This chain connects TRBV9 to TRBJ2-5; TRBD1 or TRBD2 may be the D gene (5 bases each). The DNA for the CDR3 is TGTGCCAGCAGTGTGGGGGAAGGCCAAGAGACCCAGTACTTC. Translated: CASSVGEGQETQYF.